Below are 14 T cell receptor beta chains sequenced from a single sample in a study of CD8 T cells in ankylosing spondylitis. TCRdb analysed the 5' RACE reads with MiXCR anew, one entry per CDR3 protein. Among roughly 300,000 distinct CDR3 sequences, 8% were seen once, and the ten largest hold 14% to 15%. These receptors are not linked to any known antigen. General study points: Typical of ankylosing spondylitis blood, it appeared, was a TCR beta motif of fewer than 10 highly homologous variants.

Sequencing was carried out using blood, either unsorted or a sorted T cell fraction (not recorded which). These receptors were collected from a male donor with ankylosing spondylitis.

Only a few counts were recorded for this clonotype. This chain joins TRBV20-1 and TRBJ2-7; 14 bases are a match to TRBD2. CDR3 length: 15 amino acids. The trim removed 6 bases at V and 6 bases at J, leaving 10 bases unmatched. Germline values: CDR1 DFQATT, CDR2 SNEGSKA (reference sequence). CDR3 sequence: CSAIRLAGGPREQYF. The CDR3 DNA reads as TGCAGTGCCATTAGACTAGCGGGAGGGCCTCGCGAGCAGTACTTC.

This clonotype has just a few counts. The chain has TRBV5-6 and TRBJ2-7, with D hard to call. Trimming left V 0 bases short and J 0 bases short, with 4 bases between. The CDR3 consists of 13 residues. Germline lookup yields CDR1 SGHDT and CDR2 YYEEEE. As DNA, the CDR3 is TGTGCCAGCAGCTTGGACATCTCCTACGAGCAGTACTTC. This encodes CASSLDISYEQYF.

The chain combines TRBV6-1 with TRBJ1-2; 10 nucleotides align to TRBD1. The CDR3 is made up of 15 amino acids. The germline gives CDR1 MNHNS, CDR2 SASEGT. The V segment lost 6 bases and the J segment 1 base; nucleotides outside the gene matches: 5. CDR3 coding DNA: TGTGCCAGCAGCGCCCGGGACAGGGGTAACTATGGCTACACCTTC. Translated, it gives CASSARDRGNYGYTF.

This clonotype has more than one count but fewer than ten. The chain recombines TRBV4-2 with TRBJ2-1; D tentatively fits TRBD1 or TRBD2 (5 bases each). The CDR3 totals 15 residues. V dropped 4 bases and J dropped 7 bases, with 17 bases sitting between them. Germline loops: CDR1 LGHNA, CDR2 YNFKEQ. The CDR3 reads CASSPHRDLHNEQFF. CDR3 bases: TGTGCCAGCAGCCCCCACCGGGACCTCCATAATGAGCAGTTCTTC.

This clonotype was counted only a few times. The chain uses TRBV3-1 and TRBJ1-4; 7 nucleotides match TRBD1. The CDR3 is 15 residues long. With 4 bases clipped from V and 5 bases from J, the junction kept 7 bases outside the gene matches. Germline CDR1 is LGHDT and CDR2 is YNNKEL (reference sequence). The CDR3 DNA reads TGTGCCAGCAGCCGCCCCGGGACAGCCAATGAAAAACTGTTTTTT. Translated: CASSRPGTANEKLFF.

This clonotype was seen many times. The chain employs TRBV28 and TRBJ2-7; 10 nucleotides agree with TRBD2. CDR3 length: 15 amino acids. The germline V gene has CDR1 MDHEN and CDR2 SYDVKM. The V segment lost 6 bases and the J segment 3 bases; nucleotides outside the gene matches: 8. CDR3 in amino acids: CASRPGLATYYEQYF. The CDR3, as DNA: TGTGCCAGCAGGCCGGGACTAGCGACCTACTACGAGCAGTACTTC.

The gene calls are TRBV29-1 and TRBJ2-3; D perhaps matches TRBD2 (6 bases). The germline V gene encodes CDR1 SQVTM and CDR2 ANQGSEA. The ends were cut back, 3 bases at V and 2 bases at J, with 12 bases in the middle. The CDR3 has 14 amino acids. Here the CDR3 DNA reads TGCAGCGTTGAGGGGACTGGAGACACAGATACGCAGTATTTT. It translates to CSVEGTGDTDTQYF.

This clonotype has only a few counts. The chain carries TRBV4-2 and TRBJ2-2, with D perhaps TRBD1 (6 bases). This CDR3 contains 15 residues. Germline V lookup: CDR1 LGHNA, CDR2 YNFKEQ. V lost 0 bases to trimming and J lost 6 bases, with 11 bases between them. The CDR3 spells CASSQDQHRAGELFF. The CDR3 DNA is TGTGCCAGCAGCCAAGATCAACACAGGGCCGGGGAGCTGTTTTTT.

This clonotype was detected ten times or more. This sequence joins TRBV29-1 and TRBJ2-7, with D perhaps TRBD1 or TRBD2 (5 bases each). The V gene lost 6 bases and the J gene lost 3 bases, with 15 bases spanning the gap. The CDR3 spans 13 residues. In germline, CDR1 is SQVTM, CDR2 ANQGSEA. The CDR3 sequence is CSVRGTTIYEQYF. CDR3 sequence (DNA): TGCAGCGTGAGGGGAACTACGATCTACGAGCAGTACTTC.

The chain joins TRBV29-1 to TRBJ2-2; 10 nucleotides match TRBD2. The CDR3 runs to 13 residues. Germline trimming cut 4 bases from V and 7 bases from J; bases unmatched to any gene: 3. CDR1 and CDR2 (germline): SQVTM, ANQGSEA. The CDR3 loop is CSVVPSGSGELFF. The CDR3 coding sequence is TGCAGCGTTGTCCCTAGCGGGAGCGGGGAGCTGTTTTTT.

In this sample, this clonotype turned up a few times. The J gene is TRBJ2-1, the V gene TRBV24-1, with D maybe TRBD1 (6 bases). The germline V gene encodes CDR1 KGHDR and CDR2 SFDVKD. The CDR3 spans 16 residues. V was shortened by 5 bases and J by 2 bases, with 15 bases between the two germline ends. In DNA form, the CDR3 reads TGTGCCACCAGTGCCCTTGACAGGACAGCCTACAATGAGCAGTTCTTC. Its protein product is CATSALDRTAYNEQFF.

The chain joins TRBV29-1 to TRBJ2-3; the D call may be TRBD1 or TRBD2 (5 bases each). V lost 8 bases and J lost 4, with 19 bases in between. Germline V gene data show CDR1 as SQVTM and CDR2 as ANQGSEA. The CDR3 runs to 14 residues. The CDR3 region is CSSDGDRGSDTQYF. CDR3 nucleotide sequence: TGCAGCTCCGACGGGGACCGGGGATCAGATACGCAGTATTTT.

There are many counts of this clonotype. The chain has TRBV5-1 and TRBJ2-2, with 8 nucleotides matching TRBD2. The CDR3 runs 16 residues. J was trimmed by 6 bases and V by 4 bases; bases with no gene match: 11. In germline, CDR1 is SGHRS, CDR2 YFSETQ. In nucleotides, the CDR3 is TGCGCCAGCAGCGCCCGTTCTGAGCGGGAGTCCGGGGAGCTGTTTTTT. Protein product: CASSARSERESGELFF.

This clonotype has at least ten counts. The chain is built from TRBV28 and TRBJ2-7; the D is unclear. V shed 6 bases and J shed 10 bases, with 16 bases lying between them. The germline V gene has CDR1 MDHEN and CDR2 SYDVKM. The length of the CDR3 is 12 residues. This CDR3 is CASSPELLIQYF. In DNA, the CDR3 is TGTGCCAGCAGCCCCGAGTTACTAATTCAGTACTTC. Full variable domain (remainder filled in from reference TRBV28 and TRBJ2-7): DVKVTQSSRYLVKRTGEKVFLECVQDMDHENMFWYRQDPGLGLRLIYFSYDVKMKEKGDIPEGYSVSREKKERFSLILESASTNQTSMYLCASSPELLIQYFGPGTRLTVT.